The T cell receptor beta chain under discussion was sequenced for a study of PD-L1 blockade in urothelial cancer. For the study at large: Patients commenced atezolizumab in the mid-2010s, and it was given at 1,200 mg intravenously every 3 weeks. Blood samples contained a median about 150,000 T cells. General study results and limits: Better survival was predicted by below-median pretreatment blood TCR clonality.

Time point indicated: pretreatment peripheral blood. On this clone itself: Antigen specificity is unknown.

The length of the CDR3 is 15 residues. From germline, CDR1 is WSHSY and CDR2 SAAADI. Trimming took off 0 bases at V and 4 bases at J, with 12 bases between the two ends. Every PCR got spiked synthetic TCR analog templates. This table comes from immunoSEQ multiplex PCR, and its TCRdb copy is limited to in-frame clones, with some not included. The sample lists about 88,000 clones, 89% seen once, with 0.85% to 1% in the top ten. The chain couples TRBV10-2 to TRBJ2-5; D not resolved. This receptor was identified in a woman older than 75 with urothelial cancer. The specimen was PBMCs, collected around atezolizumab (anti-PD-L1) treatment. CDR3 amino acids: CASSESWPTRETQYF. In DNA, the CDR3 is TGCGCCAGCAGTGAGTCGTGGCCCACCCGAGAGACCCAGTACTTC.